This paragraph covers one T cell receptor (beta chain) sequence. What it recognizes is unknown. Repertoires were generated with immunoSEQ multiplex PCR, while TCRdb's copy carries only in-frame clones and drops some. The sample carries about 95,000 clones, roughly 89% recorded once. The sample is drawn from a study of OX40 agonist ivuxolimab in advanced cancers. Study in general: Ivuxolimab doses were 0.01, 0.1, 0.3, 1.5, 3 or 10 mg/kg every 2 weeks.

Prior autoimmune disease or systemic immunosuppression barred patients. The CDR3 consists of 13 residues. Germline V lookup: CDR1 SGHTA, CDR2 FQGTGA. The V end lost 2 bases, the J end lost 3 bases, and 4 bases lay between the germline ends. Study observations and caveats: Individuals who were partial responders at 0.1-3.0 mg/kg had clonal expansion that ranked among the lowest. Antigen targets of the expanded peripheral T cells went undetermined.

V gene TRBV7-3 combines with J gene TRBJ1-4; D unclear. The source of this sequence is an adult with an advanced solid tumor such as melanoma, head and neck, liver or kidney cancer. Sequencing used CD4+ or CD8+ T cells sorted from blood, obtained in a trial of the OX40 agonist ivuxolimab. The chain's CDR3 is CASSLGPNEKLFF. The CDR3 region has the DNA TGTGCCAGCAGCTTAGGACCTAATGAAAAACTGTTTTTT.